One and the same sample provided the 19 T cell receptor beta chains below, sequenced in a study of T cell changes during pregnancy in multiple sclerosis. Data came from immunoSEQ multiplex PCR; TCRdb stores just in-frame clones and leaves some out. The sample records fewer than 20,000 clones, 80% to 90% being singletons. The source material was CD8+ T cells from peripheral blood mononuclear cells, sampled in the third trimester of pregnancy. The receptors derive from a female donor in good health, enrolled as a control in a pregnancy study.

The V call is TRBV4-1, the J call TRBJ2-1; 8 bases are shared with TRBD1. CDR1 and CDR2 (germline): MGHRA, YSYEKL. Trimming removed 4 bases from V and 5 bases from J; junction bases left unmatched: 1. CDR3 length: 13 amino acids. For the CDR3, the DNA is TGCGCCAGCAGCCCCAGGGGGCACAATGAGCAGTTCTTC. This codes for CASSPRGHNEQFF.

V is TRBV5-8 and J is TRBJ1-5; 7 positions match TRBD1. After removal of 0 bases from V and 5 bases from J, the junction contained 5 bases not matched to a gene. Germline V gene sequence: CDR1 SGHTS, CDR2 YDEGEE. The CDR3 totals 15 residues. The CDR3 sequence: CASSLEGQEDQPQHF. CDR3 nucleotide sequence: TGTGCCAGCAGCTTGGAAGGACAGGAGGATCAGCCCCAGCATTTT.

J is TRBJ2-3 and V is TRBV5-8, with 7 bases aligning to TRBD2. With 3 bases clipped from V and 0 bases from J, the junction kept 7 bases outside the gene matches. This CDR3 is built from 16 residues. The germline gives CDR1 SGHTS, CDR2 YDEGEE. Here the CDR3 DNA reads TGTGCCAGCAGCTCCGGACTAGACCCTAGCACAGATACGCAGTATTTT. Protein: CASSSGLDPSTDTQYF.

This chain uses TRBV27 with TRBJ2-3, with no clear D. Germline values: CDR1 MNHEY, CDR2 SMNVEV (reference sequence). The CDR3 has 13 amino acids. V lost 5 bases, J lost 4 bases, and 10 bases lay in between. CDR3 loop: CASSLVVSDTQYF. CDR3 sequence (DNA): TGTGCCAGCAGTCTAGTAGTTTCAGATACGCAGTATTTT.

The genes are TRBV19 and TRBJ1-4, with D maybe TRBD1 (6 bases). The length of the CDR3 is 15 residues. CDR1 and CDR2 from the germline V gene are LNHDA and SQIVND (reference sequence). Trimming stripped 3 bases from V and 8 bases from J, with 16 bases between. The CDR3: CASSIGQQGWEKLFF. The CDR3 DNA is TGTGCCAGTAGTATCGGACAACAGGGTTGGGAAAAACTGTTTTTT.

This chain joins TRBV18 and TRBJ1-4, with D perhaps TRBD1 (5 bases). CDR3 length: 15 amino acids. Per germline, CDR1 KGHSH and CDR2 LQKENI. V was shortened by 0 bases and J by 7 bases, with 12 bases between the two germline ends. DNA for the CDR3: TGTGCCAGCTCACCACCGGGGCGCTACTTTGAAAAACTGTTTTTT. Its protein is CASSPPGRYFEKLFF.

The chain links TRBV18 to TRBJ2-5; 11 bases are shared with TRBD2. Germline V lookup: CDR1 KGHSH, CDR2 LQKENI. The CDR3 consists of 15 residues. Unmatched junction bases numbered 4, after V lost 2 bases and J lost 5 bases. CDR3 sequence reads: CASSPTLAGEETQYF. Written as DNA, the CDR3 is TGTGCCAGCTCACCAACACTAGCGGGGGAGGAGACCCAGTACTTC.

This chain links TRBV4-3 with TRBJ1-1; D is undetermined. V lost 6 bases, J lost 1 base, and 3 bases lay in between. Germline assignment: CDR1 LGHNA and CDR2 YSLEER. The CDR3 extends over 11 amino acids. The chain's CDR3 is CASRRNTEAFF. CDR3 sequence (DNA): TGCGCCAGCAGGAGGAACACTGAAGCTTTCTTT.

The rearrangement joins TRBV4-1 to TRBJ1-2; D gene uncertain. CDR3 length: 17 residues. Deletions cut 0 bases from V and 5 bases from J, with 19 bases between. Germline values: CDR1 MGHRA, CDR2 YSYEKL. CDR3: CASSQESPLLFFYGYTF. The DNA of the CDR3 is TGCGCCAGCAGCCAAGAGAGCCCTCTCTTATTCTTTTATGGCTACACCTTC.

J is TRBJ1-1 and V is TRBV2; weak D call: TRBD1 (5 bases). V was trimmed by 4 bases and J by 0 bases, leaving 12 bases between them. CDR3 length: 15 residues. Germline-derived CDR1 and CDR2 are SNHLY and FYNNEI. In DNA, the CDR3 is TGTGCCAGCAGTGCGACAGAACTCATGAACACTGAAGCTTTCTTT. This gives the protein CASSATELMNTEAFF.

This sequence joins TRBV21-1 and TRBJ2-7; no check of the table's D call, TRBD1, against the DNA was made. TRBV21-1 is listed as a pseudogene. This CDR3 region has 13 residues. Here the CDR3 reads CASSKGQGYEQYF. CDR3 bases: TGTGCCAGCAGCAAGGGACAGGGCTACGAGCAGTACTTC.

The rearrangement uses TRBV4-1 and TRBJ2-2; D remains ambiguous. The germline CDR1 and CDR2 sequences are MGHRA and YSYEKL. Trimming took off 6 bases at V and 2 bases at J, with 10 bases between the two ends. The CDR3 contains 14 residues. This CDR3 reads CASSQNTNTGELFF. The CDR3 DNA sequence: TGCGCCAGCAGTCAAAACACAAACACCGGGGAGCTGTTTTTT.

This clone was seen just once. The CDR3 here is CASSVDRGQGNTIYF. The CDR3 nucleotides are TGTGCCAGTAGTGTGGACAGGGGGCAAGGAAACACCATATATTTT. The rearrangement uses TRBV19 and TRBJ1-3, with 11 bases that match TRBD1. Germline assignment: CDR1 LNHDA and CDR2 SQIVND (reference sequence). This CDR3 comprises 15 residues. After removal of 5 bases from V and 4 bases from J, the junction contained 4 bases not matched to a gene.

The chain is built from TRBV28 and TRBJ1-6; tentative D call: TRBD1 (5 bases). Trimming removed 3 bases at V and 6 bases at J, with 24 bases between. CDR3 length equals 19 residues. CDR1 and CDR2 (germline): MDHEN, SYDVKM. CDR3 in amino acids: CASSFSFKVFQGPNSPLHF. CDR3 DNA: TGTGCCAGCAGTTTTAGTTTTAAGGTGTTTCAGGGCCCTAATTCACCCCTCCACTTT. The full variable domain, completed using reference TRBV28 and TRBJ1-6, is DVKVTQSSRYLVKRTGEKVFLECVQDMDHENMFWYRQDPGLGLRLIYFSYDVKMKEKGDIPEGYSVSREKKERFSLILESASTNQTSMYLCASSFSFKVFQGPNSPLHFGNGTRLTVT.

This chain joins TRBV19 and TRBJ2-7; perhaps TRBD2 as D (5 bases). V gave up 6 bases and J gave up 1 base, with 10 bases separating them. Germline V CDR1 and CDR2: LNHDA, SQIVND (reference sequence). The CDR3 length is 13 residues. In nucleotides, the CDR3 is TGTGCCAGTAGGTCCGGGATATCCTACGAGCAGTACTTC. Residues: CASRSGISYEQYF.

Of note for this clone: Other DNA sequences in the same sample also yield this CDR3. The CDR3 region has the DNA TGTGCCAGCAGTGAACTAGCGGGGGGGCAAGAGACCCAGTACTTC. Its translation: CASSELAGGQETQYF. The chain recombines TRBV6-1 with TRBJ2-5; TRBD2 agrees at 12 bases. The CDR3 extends over 15 amino acids. J gave up 2 bases and V 2 bases, and 0 bases lay outside the gene matches. Germline V CDR1 and CDR2: MNHNS, SASEGT.

The V and J genes are TRBV6-4 and TRBJ2-2; the D gene is possibly TRBD2 (5 bases). Trimming pared 4 bases from V and 3 bases from J, leaving 9 bases between. Looked up from germline, CDR1 is MRHNA and CDR2 is SNTAGT. This CDR3 spans 14 amino acids. CDR3 residues: CASSVGVDTGELFF. The DNA of the CDR3 is TGTGCCAGCAGTGTCGGGGTGGACACCGGGGAGCTGTTTTTT.

The V call is TRBV9, the J call TRBJ1-2; D gene ambiguous. Trimming took 0 bases from V and 0 from J, leaving 12 bases between them. Germline CDR1 and CDR2: SGDLS and YYNGEE. This CDR3 is 16 amino acids long. The chain's CDR3 is CASSVESQFSNYGYTF. The DNA for the CDR3 is TGTGCCAGCAGCGTAGAAAGTCAGTTTTCTAACTATGGCTACACCTTC. The variable domain in full, with the rest retrieved from reference TRBV9 and TRBJ1-2, is DSGVTQTPKHLITATGQRVTLRCSPRSGDLSVYWYQQSLDQGLQFLIQYYNGEERAKGNILERFSAQQFPDLHSELNLSSLELGDSALYFCASSVESQFSNYGYTFGSGTRLTVV.

The chain uses TRBV27 and TRBJ2-7; tentatively, D is TRBD2 (6 bases). The length of the CDR3 is 15 residues. Germline CDR1 and CDR2: MNHEY and SMNVEV (reference sequence). The V gene lost 0 bases and the J gene lost 2 bases, with 11 bases spanning the gap. DNA for the CDR3: TGTGCCAGCAGTTTATCCGAGGACTACACCTACGAGCAGTACTTC. The encoded protein is CASSLSEDYTYEQYF.